This T cell receptor (beta chain) comes out of a study of cytomegalovirus exposure and HLA in healthy donors. General observations from the study: The authors considered a cluster of highly shared sequence variants likely to be a sequencing artifact.

This clone was recorded once. Its antigen is unidentified. PCR amplification relied on 60 Vbeta primers (plus 13 Jbeta primers). Using immunoSEQ multiplex PCR, the repertoire was profiled, and TCRdb retains in-frame clones only, with some absent. The sample has about 140,000 clones; around three quarters are singletons. The V gene's germline CDR1 is SNHLY and CDR2 FYNNEI. V lost 1 base, J lost 1 base, and 0 bases stayed unmatched. This CDR3 is 16 amino acids long. V is TRBV2 and J is TRBJ2-3; 12 bases match TRBD2. The sample was PBMCs. This sequence was found in a young man in good health and CMV-seronegative. This CDR3 reads CASSEGTSGGTDTQYF. The CDR3, as DNA: TGTGCCAGCAGTGAAGGGACTAGCGGGGGCACAGATACGCAGTATTTT.